This T cell receptor beta chain derives from a study of response to subunit inactivated influenza vaccine. TCRdb re-derived calls from the RT-PCR reads in MiXCR, one entry per CDR3 protein. The repertoire holds roughly 700,000 distinct CDR3 sequences, with around 13% as singletons. This clonotype was picked up many times. There are 14 residues in the CDR3. Trimming removed 5 bases from V and 4 bases from J, with 14 bases in between. In germline, CDR1 is SEHNR, CDR2 FQNEAQ (reference sequence). The starting material was PBMCs from blood, obtained roughly 15 days before vaccination. This chain connects TRBV7-9 to TRBJ1-2; tentative D call: TRBD1 (5 bases). The receptor was isolated from a man aged 50 or older who received an inactivated influenza vaccine. In nucleotides, the CDR3 is TGTGCCAGCAGCCGTCGACAGTATACCTATGGCTACACCTTC. Its protein product is CASSRRQYTYGYTF. The whole variable domain, remainder taken from reference TRBV7-9 and TRBJ1-2, is DTGVSQNPRHKITKRGQNVTFRCDPISEHNRLYWYRQTLGQGPEFLTYFQNEAQLEKSRLLSDRFSAERPKGSFSTLEIQRTEQGDSAMYLCASSRRQYTYGYTFGSGTRLTVV.